The 21 T cell receptor beta chains below all came from one sample that was sequenced in a study of blood T cell repertoires in COVID-19. Data came from immunoSEQ multiplex PCR; TCRdb stores just in-frame clones and leaves some out. The sample holds roughly 26,000 clones, around 67% seen once. Input material: peripheral blood. These receptor sequences come from a man in his sixties with active or convalescent COVID-19.

The gene calls are TRBV7-3 and TRBJ2-1, with 10 bases matching TRBD2. CDR3 length equals 15 residues. Germline V CDR1 and CDR2: SGHTA, FQGTGA. Germline trimming cut 1 base from V and 9 bases from J; bases unmatched to any gene: 6. The chain's CDR3 is CASSLNLAGEAEQFF. CDR3 DNA sequence: TGTGCCAGCAGCTTAAATCTAGCGGGAGAAGCTGAGCAGTTCTTC.

V usage is TRBV5-8 and J usage is TRBJ1-1; perhaps TRBD1 as D (5 bases). The germline gives CDR1 SGHTS, CDR2 YDEGEE. The CDR3 covers 17 residues. Trimming removed 1 base from V and 0 bases from J, with 16 bases in between. The CDR3 DNA reads TGTGCCAGCAGCTTGCGGCTTACGACAGCCATGAACACTGAAGCTTTCTTT. This translates into CASSLRLTTAMNTEAFF. The full variable domain, its missing parts supplied by reference TRBV5-8 and TRBJ1-1, is EAGVTQSPTHLIKTRGQQATLRCSPISGHTSVYWYQQALGLGLQFLLWYDEGEERNRGNFPPRFSGRQFPNYSSELNVNALELEDSALYLCASSLRLTTAMNTEAFFGQGTRLTVV.

This clone has a handful of counts. The V gene is TRBV4-1, the J gene TRBJ2-5; tentative D call: TRBD2 (5 bases). The CDR3 loop spans 14 amino acids. Trimming stripped 0 bases from V and 5 bases from J, with 10 bases between. Per the germline V gene, CDR1 is MGHRA and CDR2 is YSYEKL. The CDR3 protein is CASSQDRRGETQYF. CDR3 coding DNA: TGCGCCAGCAGCCAAGATCGGCGAGGGGAGACCCAGTACTTC.

The V call is TRBV15, the J call TRBJ2-2, with a tentative D call TRBD1 (6 bases). CDR1 is LNHNV, CDR2 YYDKDF, per germline (reference sequence). Trimming left V 0 bases short and J 6 bases short, with 8 bases between. There are 14 residues in the CDR3. In DNA, the CDR3 is TGTGCCACCAGCAGAGACAGGGGAGCCGGGGAGCTGTTTTTT. Encoded protein: CATSRDRGAGELFF. Full variable domain (outside the CDR3, taken from reference TRBV15 and TRBJ2-2): DAMVIQNPRYQVTQFGKPVTLSCSQTLNHNVMYWYQQKSSQAPKLLFHYYDKDFNNEADTPDNFQSRRPNTSFCFLDIRSPGLGDTAMYLCATSRDRGAGELFFGEGSRLTVL.

This chain joins TRBV2 and TRBJ2-5; a possible D gene is TRBD1 (6 bases). The V end lost 6 bases, the J end lost 5 bases, and 10 bases lay between the germline ends. The CDR3 has 12 residues. From germline, CDR1 is SNHLY and CDR2 FYNNEI. CDR3 DNA sequence: TGTGCCAGCAGCCCACAGGGCGAGACCCAGTACTTC. Translating gives CASSPQGETQYF.

V usage is TRBV5-8 and J usage is TRBJ2-7; 8 bases line up with TRBD1. CDR1 is SGHTS, CDR2 YDEGEE, per germline. This CDR3 contains 15 residues. V shed 0 bases and J 1 base; nucleotides not matched to a gene: 3. For the CDR3, the DNA is TGTGCCAGCAGCTTGGGGACAGGGAGTTCCTACGAGCAGTACTTC. Residues: CASSLGTGSSYEQYF. Filled out from reference TRBV5-8 and TRBJ2-7, the complete variable domain reads EAGVTQSPTHLIKTRGQQATLRCSPISGHTSVYWYQQALGLGLQFLLWYDEGEERNRGNFPPRFSGRQFPNYSSELNVNALELEDSALYLCASSLGTGSSYEQYFGPGTRLTVT.

The chain couples TRBV19 to TRBJ2-7; 7 bases match TRBD1. The CDR3 is 15 residues long. CDR1 is LNHDA, CDR2 SQIVND, per germline (reference sequence). Germline trimming cut 3 bases from V and 7 bases from J; bases unmatched to any gene: 12. CDR3 bases: TGTGCCAGTAGTATTCTACCAGGGGGAACGAATGAGCAGTACTTC. Translating gives CASSILPGGTNEQYF.

The V and J genes are TRBV10-3 and TRBJ2-1; D is perhaps TRBD2 (5 bases). Per the germline V gene, CDR1 is ENHRY and CDR2 is SYGVKD. With 0 bases removed from V and 0 bases from J, the gap between germline ends came to 6 bases. The CDR3 is made up of 15 amino acids. The CDR3 spells CAISESGSSYNEQFF. The CDR3 nucleotides read TGTGCCATCAGTGAGTCGGGGAGCTCCTACAATGAGCAGTTCTTC.

The chain combines TRBV5-6 with TRBJ2-2; 9 bases map to TRBD1. Per germline, CDR1 SGHDT and CDR2 YYEEEE. With V trimmed by 4 bases and J by 1 base, 5 bases remained unmatched. The CDR3 is 16 residues long. The CDR3 sequence: CASSPGTGKNTGELFF. CDR3 coding DNA: TGTGCCAGCAGCCCCGGGACAGGGAAGAACACCGGGGAGCTGTTTTTT.

This clone was seen a handful of times. V is TRBV5-4 and J is TRBJ2-3; perhaps TRBD2 as D (6 bases). The CDR3 loop spans 15 amino acids. V lost 4 bases to trimming and J lost 0 bases, with 12 bases between them. Looked up from germline, CDR1 is SGHNT and CDR2 is YYREEE (reference sequence). CDR3 protein: CASSPGGASTDTQYF. Here the CDR3 DNA reads TGTGCCAGCAGCCCCGGAGGGGCGAGCACAGATACGCAGTATTTT.

This clone turned up a few times. The chain uses TRBV6-5 and TRBJ2-7; TRBD1 matches at 9 bases. In germline, CDR1 is MNHEY, CDR2 SVGAGI. The length of the CDR3 is 14 residues. V lost 5 bases and J lost 3; bases outside the gene matches: 5. The CDR3 nucleotides read TGTGCCAGCAGTAGGGGACAGGGTCACTACGAGCAGTACTTC. Residues: CASSRGQGHYEQYF.

This clone has a handful of counts. This rearrangement joins TRBV25-1 to TRBJ1-1; D remains ambiguous. V was pared by 6 bases and J by 9 bases, with 11 bases between. Germline CDR1 reads MGHDK; CDR2 reads SYGVNS. The CDR3 runs 11 residues. CDR3 protein: CASSAKSKAFF. CDR3 in DNA: TGTGCCAGCAGCGCGAAGTCCAAAGCTTTCTTT.

The V and J genes are TRBV30 and TRBJ2-3; D is unclear. The CDR3 has 12 residues. The V end was cut by 2 bases, the J end by 5 bases, with 8 bases between. Germline V gene sequence: CDR1 GTSNPN, CDR2 SVGIG (reference sequence). CDR3 nucleotides: TGTGCCTGGAGTCCCCTCCTAGATACGCAGTATTTT. It encodes CAWSPLLDTQYF.

The chain joins TRBV29-1 to TRBJ2-7, with D possibly TRBD2 on 6 matching bases. V was pared by 1 base and J by 6 bases, with 19 bases between. The CDR3 has 15 residues. CDR1 and CDR2 from the germline V gene are SQVTM and ANQGSEA. CDR3 protein: CSVEGGRSGHFEQYF. In DNA, the CDR3 is TGCAGCGTTGAAGGGGGGAGGAGCGGACATTTCGAGCAGTACTTC.

CDR3 protein: CASSQNSRGNSPLHF. CDR3 coding DNA: TGTGCCAGCAGCCAAAATTCTCGGGGTAATTCACCCCTCCACTTT. The chain combines TRBV3-1 (or the pseudogene TRBV3-2) with TRBJ1-6; D remains unclear. The V gene lost 2 bases and the J gene lost 6 bases, with 11 bases spanning the gap. Germline loops: CDR1 LGHDT, CDR2 YNNKEL (reference sequence). The CDR3 sequence is 15 residues long.

This rearrangement joins TRBV3-1 (or the pseudogene TRBV3-2) to TRBJ2-3; 8 bases align to TRBD2. Trimming at V came to 4 bases and at J to 3 bases, leaving 9 bases not matched to a gene. This CDR3 is built from 16 residues. In germline, CDR1 is LGHDT, CDR2 YNNKEL (reference sequence). CDR3 residues: CASSRKAGVGTDTQYF. The DNA of the CDR3 is TGTGCCAGCAGCCGTAAAGCGGGAGTGGGAACAGATACGCAGTATTTT.

This sequence joins TRBV9 and TRBJ2-7; TRBD1 matches 7 bases. Germline CDR1 is SGDLS and CDR2 is YYNGEE. The CDR3 runs 16 residues. Trimming at V came to 4 bases and at J to 3 bases, leaving 13 bases not matched to a gene. CDR3: CASSIGPGTANYEQYF. DNA of the CDR3: TGTGCCAGCAGCATAGGTCCCGGGACAGCCAACTACGAGCAGTACTTC.

This clone turned up a few times. The genes are TRBV28 and TRBJ2-3; the D gene is possibly TRBD2 (6 bases). V dropped 3 bases and J dropped 1 base, with 11 bases sitting between them. The CDR3 consists of 15 residues. In germline, CDR1 is MDHEN, CDR2 SYDVKM. The CDR3 loop reads CASSLTGLRTDTQYF. CDR3 nucleotide sequence: TGTGCCAGCAGTTTGACGGGACTCCGCACAGATACGCAGTATTTT.

With respect to this clone: Sequence at one end of the junction differs from germline and may be a read error. The CDR3 loop is CVSSLSGQGAVVDTEAFF. CDR3 sequence (DNA): TGCGTCAGCAGCCTGTCGGGACAGGGGGCAGTTGTGGACACTGAAGCTTTCTTT. The chain recombines TRBV5-1 with TRBJ1-1, with TRBD1 matching over 12 bases. This CDR3 spans 18 amino acids. Germline CDR1 reads SGHRS; CDR2 reads YFSETQ.

The rearrangement uses TRBV18 and TRBJ2-1, with D tentatively TRBD1 (8 bases). Germline lookup yields CDR1 KGHSH and CDR2 LQKENI. The CDR3 loop spans 16 amino acids. Deletions cut 3 bases from V and 4 bases from J, with 16 bases between. In DNA, the CDR3 is TGTGCCAGCTCACCCGAACAGGGGGGGCCTTACAATGAGCAGTTCTTC. Protein product: CASSPEQGGPYNEQFF.

V and J are TRBV10-3 and TRBJ2-1; D uncertain. Deletions cut 11 bases from V and 3 bases from J, with 20 bases between. Germline lookup yields CDR1 ENHRY and CDR2 SYGVKD. The CDR3 extends over 15 amino acids. The CDR3 region has the DNA TGTGCCCCCCATGTTTCTAGTCCCTTCTACAATGAGCAGTTCTTC. Its translation is CAPHVSSPFYNEQFF.